Listed below are T cell receptor beta chains from one sample, sequenced in a study of beta chain features in type 1 diabetes. Libraries were prepared by immunoSEQ multiplex PCR; TCRdb keeps only in-frame clonotypes and omits some of them. The sample has some 370,000 clones, around a tenth seen once. The sequenced material came from central memory CD4+ T cells from blood. The receptors here all came from a man in his thirties or forties with type 1 diabetes. Each CDR3 is given with its conserved first and last residue. D genes are given only for firm matches. Only some rows state a clone size, as once, few, many or a class for expanded clones.

clone size	D gene	V gene	J gene	CDR3 DNA	CDR3 protein
few	TRBD2	TRBV18	TRBJ2-3	TGTGCCAGCTCACCTCAAAGCGGGAGTGCCACAGATACGCAGTATTTT	CASSPQSGSATDTQYF
-	-	TRBV30	TRBJ1-1	TGTGCCTGGAGTGTAGGGGGACAAGCTTTCTTT	CAWSVGGQAFF
-	-	TRBV21-1	TRBJ1-1	TGTGCCAGCAGCACTTGTCGCCTGGACAGGGGGCAGACTGAAGCTTTCTTT	CASSTCRLDRGQTEAFF
-	TRBD1	TRBV19	TRBJ2-2	TGTGCCAGTAGTAGACGGGACAGGAGAAACACCGGGGAGCTGTTTTTT	CASSRRDRRNTGELFF
-	-	TRBV7-3	TRBJ1-1	TGTGCCAGCAGCTCCGAGGGGACTGAAGCTTTCTTT	CASSSEGTEAFF
few	-	TRBV30	TRBJ2-6	TGTGCCTGGGAGAGACAGGCTGGGGCCAACGTCCTGACTTTC	CAWERQAGANVLTF
-	TRBD1	TRBV5-1	TRBJ2-3	TGCGCCAGCAGCAGACAGGGTGGAGACACAGATACGCAGTATTTT	CASSRQGGDTDTQYF
-	-	TRBV29-1	TRBJ2-7	TGCAGCACCAGGGAGAACTACGAGCAGTACTTC	CSTRENYEQYF
few	-	TRBV4-3	TRBJ2-6	TGCGCCAGCAGCCCCAAAACGGGTTCTGGGGCCAACGTCCTGACTTTC	CASSPKTGSGANVLTF
-	-	TRBV28	TRBJ1-5	TGTGCCAGCAGTTTAGTGCCCAGCAATCAGCCCCAGCATTTT	CASSLVPSNQPQHF
once	TRBD1	TRBV10-2	TRBJ1-1	TGCGCCGCCTCCCAGGGGGGGACTGAAGCTTTCTTT	CAASQGGTEAFF
few	TRBD1	TRBV7-9	TRBJ1-2	TGTGCCAGCAGCTCCGGCGACAGGGGCGGCGGCTACACCTTC	CASSSGDRGGGYTF
-	TRBD1	TRBV6-5	TRBJ2-7	TGTGCCAGCAGAGAACGGGACAGGTTCACCTACGAGCAGTACTTC	CASRERDRFTYEQYF